Listed here are 28 T cell receptor beta chains from one sample, sequenced in a study of Graves' ophthalmopathy and Graves' hyperthyroidism (dated by TCRdb to 2016 to 2019). These reads were obtained on an Illumina HiSeq 2000. For repertoire sequencing, the TCR beta CDR3 regions were amplified from RNA transcripts. The first round was an RT-PCR using HTBI primers with the Qiagen OneStep RT-PCR kit, and this first round was followed by a second-round multiplex PCR, then size selection and purification. TCRdb cleaned the public reads at Q25 with fastp, built clones with MiXCR and kept in-frame beta chains. When rows share a CDR3 protein, they turn into one entry using the most common DNA and genes. This sample is represented by 600,000 to 700,000 distinct CDR3 sequences; roughly 41% of them were singletons. The top ten clonotypes cover roughly 3.5% of the sample. Sequenced material: peripheral blood. The source is an adult man with Graves' ophthalmopathy.

This clonotype was observed a handful of times. The V and J genes are TRBV7-2 and TRBJ2-7; TRBD1 is a possible D gene (6 bases). With 1 base removed from V and 2 bases from J, the gap between germline ends came to 15 bases. Per the germline V gene, CDR1 is SGHTA and CDR2 is FQGNSA. The CDR3 contains 16 residues. Written as DNA, the CDR3 is TGTGCCAGCAGCTTAGATCTACAAAGGGGGACCTACGAGCAGTACTTC. Its protein product is CASSLDLQRGTYEQYF.

This clonotype was counted many times. CDR3 coding DNA: TGCGCCAGCAGCTTCCAGTACACCGGGGAGCTGTTTTTT. Translated, it gives CASSFQYTGELFF. The V and J genes are TRBV5-1 and TRBJ2-2; no definite D call. Germline assignment: CDR1 SGHRS and CDR2 YFSETQ. There are 13 residues in the CDR3. V was cut by 2 bases and J by 3 bases, with 5 bases left in between.

Turning to this clonotype: This may stem from a read error, because a much larger clone lies one nucleotide away. The V gene is TRBV5-1, the J gene TRBJ1-1; D ambiguous. Germline V gene data show CDR1 as SGHRS and CDR2 as YFSETQ. This CDR3 is 15 amino acids long. The CDR3 loop reads CASSADFQINTEALF. CDR3 DNA: TGCGCCAGCAGCGCAGACTTTCAAATAAACACTGAAGCTCTCTTT. The entire variable domain, with the rest obtained from reference TRBV5-1 and TRBJ1-1, is as follows: KAGVTQTPRYLIKTRGQQVTLSCSPISGHRSVSWYQQTPGQGLQFLFEYFSETQRNKGNFPGRFSGRQFSNSRSEMNVSTLELGDSALYLCASSADFQINTEALFGQGTRLTVV.

This clonotype was detected ten times or more. This rearrangement joins TRBV19 to TRBJ1-5, with 7 bases identical to TRBD1. The CDR3 totals 14 residues. The germline gives CDR1 LNHDA, CDR2 SQIVND (reference sequence). V shed 9 bases and J 2 bases; nucleotides not matched to a gene: 7. CDR3 sequence: CASLAQGGNQPQHF. CDR3 coding DNA: TGTGCCAGCCTGGCTCAGGGGGGCAATCAGCCCCAGCATTTT.

This clonotype was picked up a small number of times. The genes are TRBV25-1 and TRBJ2-1, with a tentative D call TRBD1 (5 bases). The CDR3 covers 12 residues. Trimming took off 1 base at V and 12 bases at J, with 10 bases between the two ends. Germline values: CDR1 MGHDK, CDR2 SYGVNS. The CDR3 sequence: CASSEWETGQFF. The CDR3 coding sequence is TGTGCCAGCAGTGAATGGGAAACAGGGCAGTTCTTC.

This clonotype was seen ten or more times. The chain couples TRBV9 to TRBJ1-5; D gene unclear. The V end was cut by 0 bases, the J end by 3 bases, with 4 bases between. The V gene's germline CDR1 is SGDLS and CDR2 YYNGEE. This CDR3 has 13 residues. CDR3 amino acids: CASSVGDNQPQHF. CDR3 in DNA: TGTGCCAGCAGCGTAGGGGACAATCAGCCCCAGCATTTT.

This clonotype was found many times. The rearrangement uses TRBV2 and TRBJ2-2; D gene unclear. From germline, CDR1 is SNHLY and CDR2 FYNNEI. The CDR3 sequence is 13 residues long. The V and J ends lost 4 bases and 6 bases respectively, with 9 bases between them. The CDR3 DNA reads TGTGCCAGCAGTGGCACCATTCCCGGGGAGCTGTTTTTT. Translation: CASSGTIPGELFF.

This clonotype has a count of ten or more. This chain connects TRBV7-9 to TRBJ1-6, with a tentative D call TRBD1 (5 bases). V lost 4 bases to trimming and J lost 6 bases, with 7 bases between them. CDR1 and CDR2 (germline): SEHNR, FQNEAQ (reference sequence). This CDR3 is built from 13 residues. This CDR3 is CASSSGLNSPLHF. The CDR3 DNA reads TGTGCCAGCAGCTCGGGGCTTAATTCACCCCTCCACTTT.

This clonotype was found many times. The chain uses TRBV7-9 and TRBJ2-7, with 9 bases matching TRBD1. Germline V gene lookup returns CDR1 SEHNR and CDR2 FQNEAQ (reference sequence). The length of the CDR3 is 17 residues. V was clipped by 0 bases and J by 4 bases; unmatched bases: 10. For the CDR3, the DNA is TGTGCCAGCAGCTTAGCGCTCCCGGGGACAGGGCTTTACGAGCAGTACTTC. Amino acids: CASSLALPGTGLYEQYF.

The V call is TRBV15, the J call TRBJ2-5; D may be TRBD1 (6 bases). This CDR3 is built from 15 residues. The germline gives CDR1 LNHNV, CDR2 YYDKDF (reference sequence). With 4 bases removed from V and 6 bases from J, the gap between germline ends came to 18 bases. In DNA, the CDR3 is TGTGCCACCAGCACGAGAGGGCAGGGGAAGAAGACCCAGTACTTC. Translated, it gives CATSTRGQGKKTQYF.

There are many counts of this clonotype. The chain has TRBV9 and TRBJ2-7; D not certain. Germline CDR1 reads SGDLS; CDR2 reads YYNGEE. V lost 4 bases and J lost 5, with 7 bases in between. This CDR3 is built from 11 residues. CDR3 nucleotide sequence: TGTGCCAGCAGCCCCTCGCACGAGCAGTACTTC. The encoded protein is CASSPSHEQYF.

The V call is TRBV20-1, the J call TRBJ1-3; perhaps TRBD1 as D (6 bases). CDR3 length equals 19 residues. Per germline, CDR1 DFQATT and CDR2 SNEGSKA (reference sequence). V was pared by 5 bases and J by 0 bases, with 26 bases between. CDR3 in amino acids: CSAPPSGTITPLSGNTIYF. In DNA, the CDR3 is TGCAGTGCTCCCCCTTCCGGGACAATCACCCCCCTCTCTGGAAACACCATATATTTT.

The CDR3 reads CASSLLRGSNTGELFF. The CDR3 DNA follows: TGTGCCAGCAGTCTTCTCCGGGGGTCTAACACCGGGGAGCTGTTTTTT. V usage is TRBV6-4 and J usage is TRBJ2-2, with a possible D match to TRBD2 (6 bases). The CDR3 totals 16 residues. V lost 5 bases, J lost 2 bases, and 15 bases lay in between. Germline V gene sequence: CDR1 MRHNA, CDR2 SNTAGT.

This clonotype came up a few times. J is TRBJ2-5 and V is TRBV6-1; TRBD2 agrees at 13 bases. Germline values: CDR1 MNHNS, CDR2 SASEGT. The CDR3 runs to 21 residues. Germline trimming cut 2 bases from V and 5 bases from J; bases unmatched to any gene: 20. As DNA, the CDR3 is TGTGCCAGCAGTGAAACCCACAGATGGACTAGCGGGAGACCCGATGGGGAGACCCAGTACTTC. This codes for CASSETHRWTSGRPDGETQYF.

Worth noting for this clonotype: A clone one base away is much larger, so this may be a read error. The chain combines TRBV20-1 with TRBJ2-5; D gene unclear. Trimming cost V 1 base and J 4 bases, with 13 bases left between them. Per germline, CDR1 DFQATT and CDR2 SNEGSKA (reference sequence). The CDR3 covers 14 residues. The chain's CDR3 is CSARANLVPETQYF. For the CDR3, the DNA is TGCAGTGCTAGAGCCAACTTGGTCCCAGAGACCCAGTACTTC.

Of note for this clonotype: This sequence may be a read error, since a much larger clone differs from it by one base. Here the CDR3 omits its conserved ending phenylalanine or tryptophan, so a read error is the likely source. This chain joins TRBV11-2 and TRBJ2-3, with 9 bases matching TRBD2. CDR1 and CDR2 (germline): SGHAT, FQNNGV. The CDR3 contains 16 residues. V trimming: 7 bases; J trimming: 2 bases; junction bases outside the gene matches: 10. The CDR3 protein is CASKSGRSGPTDTQYC. DNA of the CDR3: TGTGCCAGCAAAAGCGGGAGGTCGGGTCCCACAGATACGCAGTATTGT.

The chain links TRBV7-2 to TRBJ1-2; TRBD1 is a possible D gene (5 bases). The CDR3 contains 13 residues. The germline V gene has CDR1 SGHTA and CDR2 FQGNSA. Between the trimmed V and J ends, which lost 5 bases and 12 bases, there was a span of 19 bases. In nucleotides, the CDR3 is TGTGCCAGCAGCAGTCCCGGGACTAGCGCTAACACCTTC. Its translation: CASSSPGTSANTF.

The chain links TRBV29-1 to TRBJ2-2; TRBD2 might be the D (7 bases). The CDR3 spans 17 residues. Germline V gene data show CDR1 as SQVTM and CDR2 as ANQGSEA. V was cut by 7 bases and J by 3 bases, with 24 bases left in between. The CDR3 nucleotides are TGCAGCGCGCTAAGGGGGGGCGGAAAACCACACACCGGGGAGCTGTTTTTT. Translating it yields CSALRGGGKPHTGELFF.

There are many counts of this clonotype. V and J are TRBV2 and TRBJ1-5; D is possibly TRBD1 (5 bases). The V gene's germline CDR1 is SNHLY and CDR2 FYNNEI. V was shortened by 8 bases and J by 0 bases, with 17 bases between the two germline ends. CDR3 length equals 16 residues. CDR3 DNA sequence: TGTGCCAGCCAAGCGGGGCAGGTCTCTAGCAATCAGCCCCAGCATTTT. Residues: CASQAGQVSSNQPQHF. The variable domain in full, completed from reference TRBV2 and TRBJ1-5, reads EPEVTQTPSHQVTQMGQEVILRCVPISNHLYFYWYRQILGQKVEFLVSFYNNEISEKSEIFDDQFSVERPDGSNFTLKIRSTKLEDSAMYFCASQAGQVSSNQPQHFGDGTRLSIL.

The V and J genes are TRBV11-2 and TRBJ2-2; D remains ambiguous. This CDR3 is built from 16 residues. CDR1 and CDR2 (germline): SGHAT, FQNNGV. The V end lost 6 bases, the J end lost 0 bases, and 14 bases lay between the germline ends. The CDR3 DNA follows: TGTGCCAGCAGTTCCATCGCTACTACGAACACCGGGGAGCTGTTTTTT. Translated: CASSSIATTNTGELFF.

This chain connects TRBV13 to TRBJ2-2; 12 positions agree with TRBD2. Looked up from germline, CDR1 is PRHDT and CDR2 is FYEKMQ (reference sequence). The CDR3 spans 15 residues. The V gene end was trimmed by 9 bases and the J gene end by 6 bases; junction bases not matched to a gene: 8. For the CDR3, the DNA is TGTGCCAGGCTAGCGGGGGGGCTACTCCCCGGGGAGCTGTTTTTT. Protein: CARLAGGLLPGELFF.

This clonotype was seen repeatedly, ten times or more. V usage is TRBV7-3 and J usage is TRBJ2-2; D may be TRBD2 (6 bases). CDR1 SGHTA and CDR2 FQGTGA come from the germline V gene. CDR3 length equals 12 residues. Trimming shortened V by 3 bases and J by 9 bases, and 8 bases separated the two germline ends. The CDR3 coding sequence is TGTGCCAGCAGCTTTAGCGGCAGGGAGCTGTTTTTT. The encoded protein is CASSFSGRELFF.

This clonotype was seen only once. This sequence joins TRBV6-5 and TRBJ2-3; D is unclear. The V end lost 8 bases, the J end lost 4 bases, and 7 bases lay between the germline ends. The CDR3 loop spans 11 amino acids. Germline V gene lookup returns CDR1 MNHEY and CDR2 SVGAGI. In nucleotides, the CDR3 is TGTGCCAGCGGCGATTCAGATACGCAGTATTTT. Protein product: CASGDSDTQYF.

The chain is built from TRBV7-6 and TRBJ2-2; 9 nucleotides agree with TRBD1. Germline V gene sequence: CDR1 SGHVS, CDR2 FNYEAQ. Trimming cost V 5 bases and J 4 bases; bases outside gene matches: 5. The CDR3 runs 15 residues. The DNA for the CDR3 is TGTGCCAGCAGCACCGGGACAGGGTCCACCGGGGAGCTGTTTTTT. Amino acid sequence: CASSTGTGSTGELFF. The full variable domain, completed using reference TRBV7-6 and TRBJ2-2, is GAGVSQSPRYKVTKRGQDVALRCDPISGHVSLYWYRQALGQGPEFLTYFNYEAQQDKSGLPNDRFSAERPEGSISTLTIQRTEQRDSAMYRCASSTGTGSTGELFFGEGSRLTVL.

The CDR3 nucleotides are TGTGCCAGCAGCTTAGGACGGGGGGGCGACACTGAAGCTTTCTTT. It yields the protein CASSLGRGGDTEAFF. The chain uses TRBV7-9 and TRBJ1-1, with D maybe TRBD1 (6 bases). Trimming pared 1 base from V and 3 bases from J, leaving 12 bases between. This CDR3 contains 15 residues. The germline gives CDR1 SEHNR, CDR2 FQNEAQ (reference sequence).

There are many counts of this clonotype. The V gene is TRBV5-1, the J gene TRBJ1-3; no reliable D call. CDR3 size: 16 residues. Per the germline V gene, CDR1 is SGHRS and CDR2 is YFSETQ. Between the trimmed V and J ends, which lost 1 base and 0 bases, there was a span of 11 bases. The CDR3 reads CASSLLQTNSGNTIYF. The CDR3 bases are TGCGCCAGCAGCTTGTTGCAGACCAACTCTGGAAACACCATATATTTT.

This clonotype came up many times. The chain employs TRBV24-1 and TRBJ2-7; 10 bases are shared with TRBD1. V shed 6 bases and J 3 bases; nucleotides not matched to a gene: 4. This CDR3 comprises 14 residues. Germline values: CDR1 KGHDR, CDR2 SFDVKD. CDR3 region: CATSSGTGVYEQYF. CDR3 bases: TGTGCCACCAGTTCCGGGACAGGGGTCTACGAGCAGTACTTC.

V usage is TRBV20-1 and J usage is TRBJ2-7; 7 bases are a match to TRBD1. The J segment lost 4 bases and the V segment lost 5 bases, leaving 14 bases of the junction unmatched. CDR1 is DFQATT, CDR2 SNEGSKA, per germline (reference sequence). The CDR3 is 15 residues long. CDR3 DNA: TGCAGTGCTCGGGGAAGGGGACAGTTTTTATACGAGCAGTACTTC. Translation: CSARGRGQFLYEQYF.